This T cell receptor (beta chain) was recorded in a study of radiation and T cells in renal cell carcinoma. The overall study: Nephrectomy followed 15 Gy stereotactic body radiation by 4 weeks. Findings and limits, study-wide: In blood, top tumor clones expanded by 2 weeks, shrinking by 4. No pretreatment tumor biopsies were available for baseline clonotypes.

TCRdb keeps only in-frame clones here, not all; method: immunoSEQ multiplex PCR. The table lists 65,000 to 80,000 clones, 80% to 90% of them singletons, with 20% to 25% in the top ten. This clone was observed a few times. Its antigen is still unknown. Germline V gene data show CDR1 as SGHNT and CDR2 as YYREEE (reference sequence). The CDR3 runs to 11 residues. Between the trimmed V and J ends, which lost 3 bases and 2 bases, there was a span of 1 base. The time point: blood 2 weeks post-SBRT. Indicated treatment: 15 Gy SBRT to primary tumor, nephrectomy 4 weeks later. Radiation-treated patients gave blood at baseline, week 2 and week 4.

Sample: blood, taken from a patient whose treatment included radiotherapy and nephrectomy. This clonotype was sampled from a woman aged 45-59 years with renal cell carcinoma. V and J are TRBV5-4 and TRBJ2-3; D not resolved. CDR3 sequence (DNA): TGTGCCAGCAGCTACACAGATACGCAGTATTTT. It codes for CASSYTDTQYF.